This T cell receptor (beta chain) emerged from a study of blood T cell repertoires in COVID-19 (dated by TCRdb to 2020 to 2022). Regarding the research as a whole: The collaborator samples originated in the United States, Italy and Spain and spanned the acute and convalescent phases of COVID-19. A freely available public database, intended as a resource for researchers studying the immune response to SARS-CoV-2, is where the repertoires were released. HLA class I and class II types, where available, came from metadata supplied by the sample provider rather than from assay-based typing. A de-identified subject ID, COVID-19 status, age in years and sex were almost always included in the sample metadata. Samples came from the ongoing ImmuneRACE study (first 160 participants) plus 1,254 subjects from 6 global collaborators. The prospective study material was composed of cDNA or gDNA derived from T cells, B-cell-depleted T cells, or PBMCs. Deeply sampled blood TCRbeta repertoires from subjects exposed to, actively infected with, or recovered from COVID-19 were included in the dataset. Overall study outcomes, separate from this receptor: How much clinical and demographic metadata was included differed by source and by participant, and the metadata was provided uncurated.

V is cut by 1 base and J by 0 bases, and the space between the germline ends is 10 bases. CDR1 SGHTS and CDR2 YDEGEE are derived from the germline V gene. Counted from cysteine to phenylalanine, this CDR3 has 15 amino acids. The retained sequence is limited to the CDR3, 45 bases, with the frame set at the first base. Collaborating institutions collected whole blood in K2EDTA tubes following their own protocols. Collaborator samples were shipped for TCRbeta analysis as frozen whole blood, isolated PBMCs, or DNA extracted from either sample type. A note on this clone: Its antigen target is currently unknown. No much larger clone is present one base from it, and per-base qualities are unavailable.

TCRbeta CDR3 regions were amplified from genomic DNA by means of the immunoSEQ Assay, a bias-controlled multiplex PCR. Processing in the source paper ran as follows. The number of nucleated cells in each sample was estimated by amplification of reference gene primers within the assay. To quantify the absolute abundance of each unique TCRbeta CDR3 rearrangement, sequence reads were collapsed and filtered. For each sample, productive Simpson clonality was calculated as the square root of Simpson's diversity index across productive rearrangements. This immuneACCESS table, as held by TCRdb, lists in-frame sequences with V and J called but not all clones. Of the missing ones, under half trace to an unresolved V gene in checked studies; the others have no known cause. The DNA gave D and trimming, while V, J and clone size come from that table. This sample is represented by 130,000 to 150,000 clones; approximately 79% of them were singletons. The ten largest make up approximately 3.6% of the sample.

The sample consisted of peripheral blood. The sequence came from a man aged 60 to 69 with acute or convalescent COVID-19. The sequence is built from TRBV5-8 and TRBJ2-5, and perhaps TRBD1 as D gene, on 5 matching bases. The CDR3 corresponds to CASSLNQGHQETQYF. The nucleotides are TGTGCCAGCAGCTTGAACCAGGGTCACCAAGAGACCCAGTACTTC.